The 19 T cell receptor beta chains given below trace back to one sample, sequenced in a study of T cells in Graves' hyperthyroidism and ophthalmopathy. It was RNA transcripts that yielded the amplified TCR beta CDR3 regions. The TCR CDR3 first-round RT-PCR relied on the HTBI primer set. TCRdb analysed the multiplex PCR reads with MiXCR anew, one entry per CDR3 protein. The sample has fewer than 500,000 distinct CDR3 sequences, about 15% seen once. Material: blood. The receptor set was obtained from a woman younger than 45 with Graves' ophthalmopathy.

The V gene is TRBV28, the J gene TRBJ2-3; D not resolved. Germline lookup yields CDR1 MDHEN and CDR2 SYDVKM. V was shortened by 1 base and J by 2 bases, with 7 bases between the two germline ends. This CDR3 spans 14 amino acids. The CDR3 coding sequence is TGTGCCAGCAGTTTATCCGGCTACACAGATACGCAGTATTTT. Amino acid sequence: CASSLSGYTDTQYF.

The genes are TRBV6-2 or TRBV6-3 and TRBJ2-7; perhaps TRBD1 as D (6 bases). This CDR3 has 14 residues. Per the germline V gene, CDR1 is MNHEY and CDR2 is SVGEGT. Trimming left V 2 bases short and J 3 bases short, with 11 bases between. The CDR3 DNA is TGTGCCAGCAGTTACGAGGTAGGGGGCTACGAGCAGTACTTC. Translation gives CASSYEVGGYEQYF.

This clonotype was observed a handful of times. This chain connects TRBV5-1 to TRBJ2-2, with D perhaps TRBD1 (5 bases). The CDR3 loop spans 18 amino acids. Germline V CDR1 and CDR2: SGHRS, YFSETQ. Trimming pared 4 bases from V and 0 bases from J, leaving 19 bases between. This chain's CDR3 is CASSLVPGKPSNTGELFF. The CDR3 DNA is TGCGCCAGCAGCCTAGTACCAGGGAAGCCTTCGAACACCGGGGAGCTGTTTTTT.

The table lists this clonotype with many counts. The rearrangement links TRBV28 to TRBJ1-2, with a possible D match to TRBD1 (6 bases). The CDR3 totals 13 residues. V was cut by 4 bases and J by 8 bases, with 14 bases left in between. Germline V gene sequence: CDR1 MDHEN, CDR2 SYDVKM. The CDR3 is CASSYRVGGGYTF. CDR3 DNA: TGTGCCAGCAGTTACAGGGTTGGAGGGGGCTACACCTTC.

This clonotype showed up just a few times. This CDR3 reads CSARAGFYTEAFF. CDR3 sequence (DNA): TGCAGTGCTAGGGCAGGGTTCTACACTGAAGCTTTCTTT. The gene calls are TRBV20-1 and TRBJ1-1, with a weak D call TRBD1 (5 bases). This CDR3 has 13 amino acids. V dropped 3 bases and J dropped 3 bases, with 11 bases sitting between them. The germline gives CDR1 DFQATT, CDR2 SNEGSKA (reference sequence).

This clonotype was detected many times. This chain uses TRBV13 with TRBJ2-1; tentatively, D is TRBD1 (5 bases). The CDR3 covers 15 residues. Germline V gene sequence: CDR1 PRHDT, CDR2 FYEKMQ (reference sequence). Trimming cost V 4 bases and J 0 bases, with 10 bases left between them. The CDR3 nucleotides read TGTGCCAGCAGCTCTGGACACGCCTCCTACAATGAGCAGTTCTTC. It specifies CASSSGHASYNEQFF.

This clonotype was seen ten or more times. The chain carries TRBV14 and TRBJ2-7; 7 bases fit TRBD1. J lost 3 bases, V lost 7 bases, and 6 bases had no gene match. The CDR3 extends over 13 amino acids. CDR1 and CDR2 (germline): SGHDN, FVKESK. CDR3 nucleotides: TGTGCCAGCATAAGACGACAGGGCTACGAGCAGTACTTC. Protein: CASIRRQGYEQYF.

This clonotype occurred many times. This rearrangement joins TRBV6-1 to TRBJ1-2; 7 bases align to TRBD1. The length of the CDR3 is 14 residues. CDR1 is MNHNS, CDR2 SASEGT, per germline. The junction had 3 bases not matched to a gene; V was cut back by 0 bases and J by 5 bases. As DNA, the CDR3 is TGTGCCAGCAGTGAAGCGAGGGGACAGTATGGCTACACCTTC. Its protein product is CASSEARGQYGYTF.

This clonotype was observed at least ten times. The rearrangement uses TRBV11-2 and TRBJ2-2; no clear D. V lost 5 bases and J 2 bases, leaving 12 bases between the germline ends. The CDR3 length is 15 residues. Germline V gene lookup returns CDR1 SGHAT and CDR2 FQNNGV. CDR3 residues: CASSHVGRNTGELFF. CDR3 DNA sequence: TGTGCCAGCAGCCACGTCGGCAGAAACACCGGGGAGCTGTTTTTT.

The gene calls are TRBV2 and TRBJ2-7, with 8 bases aligning to TRBD1. V shed 11 bases and J 7 bases; nucleotides not matched to a gene: 7. The germline V gene encodes CDR1 SNHLY and CDR2 FYNNEI. The CDR3 runs to 11 residues. The CDR3 DNA is TGTGCCGGCAAGACAGGGGTTGAGCAGTACTTC. It yields the protein CAGKTGVEQYF.

In its sample, this clonotype was seen many times. V gene TRBV7-3 combines with J gene TRBJ2-3, with no clear D. Trimming took 5 bases from V and 0 from J, leaving 15 bases between them. The CDR3 runs to 16 residues. Germline CDR1 SGHTA, CDR2 FQGTGA. The CDR3 bases are TGTGCCAGCAGCCCCGTAGTCACGACTAGCACAGATACGCAGTATTTT. Its translation: CASSPVVTTSTDTQYF.

This clonotype has at least ten counts. The chain has TRBV10-3 and TRBJ2-1; D perhaps matches TRBD2 (6 bases). Germline CDR1 reads ENHRY; CDR2 reads SYGVKD. V lost 2 bases to trimming and J lost 10 bases, with 15 bases between them. This CDR3 has 14 residues. The CDR3 region is CAISERASVTEQFF. The CDR3 DNA reads TGTGCCATCAGTGAGAGAGCTAGCGTTACGGAGCAGTTCTTC.

This clonotype came up many times. The chain employs TRBV20-1 and TRBJ2-4; 7 positions agree with TRBD1. CDR1 and CDR2 from the germline V gene are DFQATT and SNEGSKA (reference sequence). The CDR3 runs 13 residues. J gave up 3 bases and V 6 bases, and 5 bases lay outside the gene matches. Here the CDR3 reads CSARQGDKNIQYF. CDR3 DNA: TGCAGTGCGAGACAGGGAGACAAAAACATTCAGTACTTC.

This chain connects TRBV4-1 to TRBJ2-1; TRBD1 is a possible D gene (6 bases). Per the germline V gene, CDR1 is MGHRA and CDR2 is YSYEKL. V was shortened by 8 bases and J by 5 bases, with 13 bases between the two germline ends. CDR3 length: 13 residues. CDR3 loop: CASQGPGNNEQFF. Written as DNA, the CDR3 is TGCGCCAGCCAGGGGCCGGGGAACAATGAGCAGTTCTTC.

This chain connects TRBV6-9 to TRBJ2-1, with 10 bases aligning to TRBD2. The CDR3 has 16 residues. CDR1 MNHGY and CDR2 SVAAGI come from the germline V gene. V shed 4 bases and J 6 bases; nucleotides not matched to a gene: 9. The CDR3 nucleotides read TGTGCCAGCAGTTTCCAACTAGCGGGGAAACTCAATGAGCAGTTCTTC. The encoded protein is CASSFQLAGKLNEQFF.

The rearrangement joins TRBV4-1 to TRBJ2-1; 7 positions match TRBD1. V shed 3 bases, J shed 2 bases, and the junction held 7 bases outside the gene matches. The CDR3 consists of 16 residues. CDR1 is MGHRA and CDR2 is YSYEKL in the germline V gene. The CDR3 loop reads CASSQESGTAYNEQFF. The CDR3 nucleotides read TGCGCCAGCAGCCAGGAATCCGGGACAGCCTACAATGAGCAGTTCTTC.

This clonotype was recorded at least ten times. The gene calls are TRBV18 and TRBJ1-2; weak D call: TRBD1 (6 bases). The CDR3 is 15 residues long. In germline, CDR1 is KGHSH, CDR2 LQKENI. The ends were cut back, 2 bases at V and 5 bases at J, with 15 bases in the middle. The CDR3 region is CASSPLNREGYGYTF. CDR3 nucleotide sequence: TGTGCCAGCTCACCATTGAACAGGGAAGGGTATGGCTACACCTTC. The whole variable domain, filled in from reference TRBV18 and TRBJ1-2, reads NAGVMQNPRHLVRRRGQEARLRCSPMKGHSHVYWYRQLPEEGLKFMVYLQKENIIDESGMPKERFSAEFPKEGPSILRIQQVVRGDSAAYFCASSPLNREGYGYTFGSGTRLTVV.

A few counts support this clonotype. The chain employs TRBV11-2 and TRBJ1-2; a possible D gene is TRBD1 (6 bases). V gave up 7 bases and J gave up 8 bases, with 14 bases separating them. The CDR3 is 12 residues long. Germline lookup yields CDR1 SGHAT and CDR2 FQNNGV. CDR3: CASTPAGGGYTF. The CDR3 coding sequence is TGTGCCAGCACCCCGGCGGGGGGCGGCTACACCTTC.

This clonotype was found many times. The V and J genes are TRBV29-1 and TRBJ1-3; possible D gene TRBD1, 5 bases. This CDR3 region has 15 residues. Germline CDR1 reads SQVTM; CDR2 reads ANQGSEA. Trimming cost V 3 bases and J 0 bases, with 12 bases left between them. CDR3 amino acids: CSVEIWGNSGNTIYF. The CDR3, as DNA: TGCAGCGTTGAGATTTGGGGGAACTCTGGAAACACCATATATTTT.